The rows below give T cell receptor beta chains drawn from one sample of a study of shared clonotypes between healthy human individuals. Here immunoSEQ multiplex PCR was the method, and the copy in TCRdb shows in-frame clones only, minus some. The sample lists roughly 2.6 million clones, around 94% occurring once. Sequenced: naive CD4+ T cells sorted from blood. Receptors originate from a man in his late teens or twenties in good health. Both conserved end residues are part of each CDR3. The order of the fields is CDR3 DNA, CDR3 protein, clone size, D gene, J gene, V gene. D genes are given only for firm matches. Clone size, where shown, is once, few, many, or a class for clones that have expanded.

TGTGCCAGTGAGGAGGTTACGTCAGATCAGCCCCAGCATTTT | CASEEVTSDQPQHF | - | - | TRBJ1-5 | TRBV19
TGTGCCAGCCCGCCCGGAGCGGGGGTTAGCACAGATACGCAGTATTTT | CASPPGAGVSTDTQYF | - | TRBD2 | TRBJ2-3 | TRBV5-4
TGCGCCAGCAGCCAGGGAAGCTATCCTCCGACTGAAGCTTTCTTT | CASSQGSYPPTEAFF | - | - | TRBJ1-1 | TRBV4-3
TGCGCCAGCAGCGTGGGACAGGGAAACTATGGCTACACCTTC | CASSVGQGNYGYTF | - | TRBD1 | TRBJ1-2 | TRBV5-1
TGTGCCAGCAGTGAAGAGGCTAGCCCGAGGGCCACAGATACGCAGTATTTT | CASSEEASPRATDTQYF | once | - | TRBJ2-3 | TRBV6-1
TGTGCCAGCAGCCCACAGGGACTAGCGGAAGAGACCCAGTACTTC | CASSPQGLAEETQYF | once | TRBD2 | TRBJ2-5 | TRBV5-4
TGTGCCAGCAGCTTGAAACAGGGGAGCTACGAGCAGTACTTC | CASSLKQGSYEQYF | once | TRBD1 | TRBJ2-7 | TRBV5-4
TGTGCCAGCACTCAAGGCGTTCCCTATGGCTACACCTTC | CASTQGVPYGYTF | - | - | TRBJ1-2 | TRBV25-1
TGTGCTAGTGGTTTGGTACCAAAGGACGCGGCTAGCAATCAGCCCCAGCATTTT | CASGLVPKDAASNQPQHF | - | - | TRBJ1-5 | TRBV12-5
TGTGCCTGGAGTGTCTGGGACGGACTAGGGTCACCCCTCCACTTT | CAWSVWDGLGSPLHF | - | - | TRBJ1-6 | TRBV30
TGTGCCAGCAGCGTAGGAGGGTGGGATTATAATTCACCCCTCCACTTT | CASSVGGWDYNSPLHF | once | - | TRBJ1-6 | TRBV9
TGTGCCAGCAGCTTAAAGATAAGCTACACCTTC | CASSLKISYTF | - | - | TRBJ1-2 | TRBV7-2
TGTGCCAGCAGTTTATTAAGCCAACACGACTACACCATATATTTT | CASSLLSQHDYTIYF | - | - | TRBJ1-3 | TRBV28
TGTGCCAGCAGCTTAACAACCGGGACGGCCGGGGAGCTGTTTTTT | CASSLTTGTAGELFF | - | - | TRBJ2-2 | TRBV5-4
TGTGCCAGCAGTCCAACAGCCCTGAATAATTCACCCCTCCACTTT | CASSPTALNNSPLHF | - | - | TRBJ1-6 | TRBV6-5
TGTGCCACCAGCCCTAGGGGGCGGGAGAACACCGGGGAGCTGTTTTTT | CATSPRGRENTGELFF | - | - | TRBJ2-2 | TRBV15
TGTGCCAGCAACCAAGGAGGGACCCAGTACTTC | CASNQGGTQYF | once | - | TRBJ2-5 | TRBV6-1
TGTGCCAGCAATCCGACAGGGGCGGAAGCCTACGAGCAGTACTTC | CASNPTGAEAYEQYF | - | TRBD1 | TRBJ2-7 | TRBV10-3
TGTGCCAGCAGCTTACCAGGTTCACCCCTCCACTTT | CASSLPGSPLHF | - | - | TRBJ1-6 | TRBV7-9
TGTGCCAGCAGCTTGACTTCCGGGACTAGCGCGATTGAGCAGTTCTTC | CASSLTSGTSAIEQFF | - | TRBD2 | TRBJ2-1 | TRBV5-4
TGTGCCATCAGTGCCGCTAGCACAGATACGCAGTATTTT | CAISAASTDTQYF | - | - | TRBJ2-3 | TRBV10-3
TGTGCCAGCAGCATGGGAAGGGCTAACTATGGCTACACCTTC | CASSMGRANYGYTF | - | - | TRBJ1-2 | TRBV5-6
TGTGCCAGCAGTGACTCAGGGAGGGGGGGCTACACCTTC | CASSDSGRGGYTF | - | - | TRBJ1-2 | TRBV6-4
TGCGCCAGCAGCTTACAGATGTTGGGACTAGCGGGCTTCGGAGATACGCAGTATTTT | CASSLQMLGLAGFGDTQYF | - | TRBD2 | TRBJ2-3 | TRBV5-1
TGTGCCAGCTCACCACTTCTAGTCGTGGGAGCAGATACGCAGTATTTT | CASSPLLVVGADTQYF | - | - | TRBJ2-3 | TRBV18
TGTGCCAGCAGTAAAAGACAGGGGGCCCAAGTGAACACTGAAGCTTTCTTT | CASSKRQGAQVNTEAFF | - | TRBD1 | TRBJ1-1 | TRBV28
TGTGCCAGCACCAAACCAGGAAACACCGGGGAGCTGTTTTTT | CASTKPGNTGELFF | - | - | TRBJ2-2 | TRBV6-6
TGTGCCAGCAGTTTGGTGGCAGGGATAAGCAATCAGCCCCAGCATTTT | CASSLVAGISNQPQHF | - | - | TRBJ1-5 | TRBV28
TGTGCCAGCAGTTTCCCTATTCGGGGGGCCCACTATGGCTACACCTTC | CASSFPIRGAHYGYTF | - | - | TRBJ1-2 | TRBV28
TGTGCCAGCAGCCGGACAGCAGCAGGAGCTGAAGCTTTCTTT | CASSRTAAGAEAFF | once | - | TRBJ1-1 | TRBV13
TGTGCCAGCAGTGCCCTTGGGGTCGGGTACACCTTC | CASSALGVGYTF | - | - | TRBJ1-2 | TRBV6-5
TGTGCCAGCAGCGGACGGACAGGGGGTAATGAAAAACTGTTTTTT | CASSGRTGGNEKLFF | - | TRBD1 | TRBJ1-4 | TRBV11-2
TGTGCCTCCGGACAGGGGACCAACGAGCAGTACTTC | CASGQGTNEQYF | once | TRBD1 | TRBJ2-7 | TRBV30
TGTGCCAGCAGCGAAGAGGTTGGTAGGCAGTTCTTC | CASSEEVGRQFF | - | - | TRBJ2-1 | TRBV14
TGTGCCAGCAGCCGCTCTCCCGACAGGGTACGATCACCCCTCCACTTT | CASSRSPDRVRSPLHF | - | TRBD1 | TRBJ1-6 | TRBV11-1
TGTGCCAGCACCCTTCGGGACAGGGGCGCCTACGAGCAGTACTTC | CASTLRDRGAYEQYF | - | TRBD1 | TRBJ2-7 | TRBV28
TGTGCCAGCTCACCACTTTCGGGACAGGGTTCCAATGAGCAGTTCTTC | CASSPLSGQGSNEQFF | - | TRBD1 | TRBJ2-1 | TRBV18
TGTGCCAGCAGTGCTCGGGACAGACGGCCCCTATCCTACGAGCAGTACTTC | CASSARDRRPLSYEQYF | - | TRBD1 | TRBJ2-7 | TRBV2
TGTGCCAGCAGTCATACGACAGGTACTCAGCCCCAGCATTTT | CASSHTTGTQPQHF | - | - | TRBJ1-5 | TRBV28
TGTGCCAGCAGTGAGTCGCTAGGGCAGTTCTTC | CASSESLGQFF | once | - | TRBJ2-1 | TRBV6-1
TGTGCCAGCAGCTTCTCTTGGACAGGGGTCTCTGGAAACACCATATATTTT | CASSFSWTGVSGNTIYF | - | TRBD1 | TRBJ1-3 | TRBV7-2
TGTGCCAGCAGCGCCGGACAGGGGCTGAACACTGAAGCTTTCTTT | CASSAGQGLNTEAFF | - | TRBD1 | TRBJ1-1 | TRBV9
TGTGCCAGCAGCCGCCTGGCCTCAGATAATTCACCCCTCCACTTT | CASSRLASDNSPLHF | - | - | TRBJ1-6 | TRBV6-5
TGCGCCAGCAGCTTGTTATTGTCGGTCAATGAGCAGTTCTTC | CASSLLLSVNEQFF | - | - | TRBJ2-1 | TRBV5-1
TGTGCCAGCAGCGAAGGGGACAGGGCCTCCTACGAGCAGTACTTC | CASSEGDRASYEQYF | - | TRBD1 | TRBJ2-7 | TRBV13
TGTGCCAGCAGCCCTTGGACAGGGGGAGTTGGTGAAGCTTTCTTT | CASSPWTGGVGEAFF | - | TRBD1 | TRBJ1-1 | TRBV7-2
TGCGCCAGCAGCTTTCAGGGGGCTTGGACCGGGGAGCTGTTTTTT | CASSFQGAWTGELFF | once | TRBD1 | TRBJ2-2 | TRBV5-1
TGTGCCTGGAGTCACAGGGGGGGGAAGACCCAGTACTTC | CAWSHRGGKTQYF | - | - | TRBJ2-5 | TRBV30
TGTGCCAGCAGCCTACGAGACGAGGGGAACATTCAGTACTTC | CASSLRDEGNIQYF | - | - | TRBJ2-4 | TRBV6-5
TGTGCCATCAGTGCACGGGACCAGAGCTCCTACAATGAGCAGTTCTTC | CAISARDQSSYNEQFF | - | - | TRBJ2-1 | TRBV10-3
TGTGCCAGCAGTCAACCGGACAGGGGCCCTGAAGCTTTCTTT | CASSQPDRGPEAFF | few | TRBD1 | TRBJ1-1 | TRBV28
TGTGCCAGCAGCTTTAGCGGGGGGGCTGCAGATGAGCAGTTCTTC | CASSFSGGAADEQFF | once | TRBD2 | TRBJ2-1 | TRBV7-3
TGTGCCAGCTCACCCTCGCAGGGCTACAATGAGCAGTTCTTC | CASSPSQGYNEQFF | - | - | TRBJ2-1 | TRBV18
TGTGCCAGCAGGACCGAGGGCGAGCAGTACTTC | CASRTEGEQYF | - | - | TRBJ2-7 | TRBV2